This T cell receptor (beta chain) was documented in a study of blood T cell repertoires in COVID-19. V lost 3 bases and J lost 4, with 10 bases in between. Germline V gene data show CDR1 as MNHNS and CDR2 as SASEGT. The CDR3 extends over 14 amino acids. This table comes from immunoSEQ multiplex PCR, and its TCRdb copy is limited to in-frame clones, with some not included. The data contain roughly 25,000 clones, around 85% of them singletons. V is TRBV6-1 and J is TRBJ1-3; D is unclear. Sequencing input: peripheral blood. The receptor comes from a woman of 80 years or more with acute or convalescent COVID-19. CDR3 sequence: CASSDHLRGNTIYF. In nucleotides, the CDR3 is TGTGCCAGCAGTGATCACCTACGGGGAAACACCATATATTTT.